The entry below gives a single TCR beta chain sequence along with its context. What it binds is not known. Primers: 60 Vbeta forward and 13 Jbeta reverse. Profiled with immunoSEQ multiplex PCR; TCRdb holds only in-frame clones, not every one. Of roughly 140,000 clones listed, roughly 82% are singletons. This record belongs to a study of cytomegalovirus exposure and HLA in healthy donors. About the research overall: Inside one of the first data releases sat 80 million to 95 million unique TCRs taken from HLA-typed donors. Study results and limitations: A few CMV-associated chains were confirmed in vitro to be specific for CMV antigens.

This CDR3 region has 16 residues. V gave up 5 bases and J gave up 0 bases, with 14 bases separating them. Germline-derived CDR1 and CDR2 are PRHDT and FYEKMQ (reference sequence). Sequencing used PBMCs. The clonotype comes from a man aged 25-45 years in good health and CMV-seropositive. This chain uses TRBV13 with TRBJ1-3, with D perhaps TRBD1 (5 bases). In DNA form, the CDR3 reads TGTGCCAGCAGCGAACGACAGACTAGCTCTGGAAACACCATATATTTT. This translates into CASSERQTSSGNTIYF. Looking up the rest from reference TRBV13 and TRBJ1-3 gives the full variable domain: AAGVIQSPRHLIKEKRETATLKCYPIPRHDTVYWYQQGPGQDPQFLISFYEKMQSDKGSIPDRFSAQQFSDYHSELNMSSLELGDSALYFCASSERQTSSGNTIYFGEGSWLTVV.